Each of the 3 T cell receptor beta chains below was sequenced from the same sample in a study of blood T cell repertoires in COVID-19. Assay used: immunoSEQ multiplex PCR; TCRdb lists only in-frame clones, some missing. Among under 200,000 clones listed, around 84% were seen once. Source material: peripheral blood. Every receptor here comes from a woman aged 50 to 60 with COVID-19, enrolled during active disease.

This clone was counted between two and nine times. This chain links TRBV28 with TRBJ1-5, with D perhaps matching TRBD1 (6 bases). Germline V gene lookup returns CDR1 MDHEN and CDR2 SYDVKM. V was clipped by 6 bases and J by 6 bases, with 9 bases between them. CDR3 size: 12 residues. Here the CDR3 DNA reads TGTGCCAGCAGAACAGGGTCTCAGCCCCAGCATTTT. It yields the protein CASRTGSQPQHF.

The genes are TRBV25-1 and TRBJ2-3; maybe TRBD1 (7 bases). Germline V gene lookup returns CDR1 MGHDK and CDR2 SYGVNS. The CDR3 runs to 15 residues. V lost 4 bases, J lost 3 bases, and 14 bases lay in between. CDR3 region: CASSALPGGTDTQYF. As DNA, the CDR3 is TGTGCCAGCAGTGCCCTGCCAGGGGGGACAGATACGCAGTATTTT.

The CDR3 nucleotides read TGTGCCAGTAGAACCGACAGGGGGAAATTGAATGAGCAGTTCTTC. Translating gives CASRTDRGKLNEQFF. The V call is TRBV19, the J call TRBJ2-1; 9 bases align to TRBD1. Germline V gene lookup returns CDR1 LNHDA and CDR2 SQIVND (reference sequence). The CDR3 runs 15 residues. After removal of 6 bases from V and 7 bases from J, the junction contained 10 bases not matched to a gene.